These T cell receptor beta chains were read from a single sample in a study of HIV-infected patients and healthy controls. TCRdb analysed the 5' RACE reads with MiXCR anew, one entry per CDR3 protein. Found here are about 24,000 distinct CDR3 sequences, under 9% of them singletons; the top ten hold approximately 4%. The sequenced material came from blood. The source is an adult in good health. Both conserved end residues are part of each CDR3. A D gene is named only where the DNA matches it firmly. Clone size is shown for a subset of rows, as once, few, many or a class of expanded clone.

size: many
D: NA
V: TRBV7-2
J: TRBJ1-3
CDR3: CASSLASDSGNTIYF
DNA: TGTGCCAGCAGCTTAGCATCTGACTCTGGAAACACCATATATTTT

size: many
D: TRBD1
V: TRBV20-1
J: TRBJ1-4
CDR3: CSARTGHNEKLFF
DNA: TGCAGTGCTAGGACAGGGCATAATGAAAAACTGTTTTTT

size: many
D: NA
V: TRBV10-3
J: TRBJ1-1
CDR3: CAIMQQGTGGTEAFF
DNA: TGTGCCATCATGCAACAGGGTACGGGAGGCACTGAAGCTTTCTTT

size: many
D: NA
V: TRBV2
J: TRBJ1-1
CDR3: CASRGVGVNTEAFF
DNA: TGTGCCAGCAGAGGGGTGGGGGTGAACACTGAAGCTTTCTTT

size: few
D: NA
V: TRBV6-2/TRBV6-3
J: TRBJ2-3
CDR3: CASSYGGTVGDTQYF
DNA: TGTGCCAGCAGCTACGGGGGGACAGTAGGAGATACGCAGTATTTT

size: many
D: TRBD2
V: TRBV12-3/TRBV12-4
J: TRBJ2-1
CDR3: CASRRSGSSYNEQFF
DNA: TGTGCCAGCAGGCGCAGCGGGAGCTCCTACAATGAGCAGTTCTTC

size: few
D: NA
V: TRBV9
J: TRBJ1-2
CDR3: CASSPMTQPTANGYTF
DNA: TGTGCCAGCAGCCCCATGACACAACCTACGGCTAATGGCTACACCTTC

size: many
D: TRBD1
V: TRBV7-9
J: TRBJ1-1
CDR3: CASSEDRGWNTEAFF
DNA: TGTGCCAGCAGCGAGGACAGGGGCTGGAACACTGAAGCTTTCTTT

size: few
D: TRBD1
V: TRBV29-1
J: TRBJ2-5
CDR3: CSVATTGVGTQYF
DNA: TGCAGCGTCGCTACGACAGGGGTGGGGACCCAGTACTTC

size: few
D: NA
V: TRBV25-1
J: TRBJ1-1
CDR3: CASSDVGGGQAFF
DNA: TGTGCCAGCAGTGATGTGGGGGGCGGACAAGCTTTCTTT

size: NA
D: TRBD1
V: TRBV12-3/TRBV12-4
J: TRBJ1-5
CDR3: CASSSGQGSNQPQHF
DNA: TGTGCCAGCAGTTCCGGACAGGGGAGCAATCAGCCCCAGCATTTT

size: many
D: NA
V: TRBV19
J: TRBJ1-2
CDR3: CASSIIDSAGGYTF
DNA: TGTGCCAGTAGTATCATAGACTCCGCGGGGGGCTACACCTTC

size: many
D: NA
V: TRBV6-6
J: TRBJ1-5
CDR3: CASSLGQPRGRSNQPQHF
DNA: TGTGCCAGCAGTTTGGGCCAGCCTCGCGGGCGTAGCAATCAGCCCCAGCATTTT

size: NA
D: NA
V: TRBV20-1
J: TRBJ1-4
CDR3: CSARDLHLRGTNEKLFF
DNA: TGCAGTGCTAGAGATTTACACCTCCGGGGAACTAATGAAAAACTGTTTTTT

size: many
D: NA
V: TRBV12-3/TRBV12-4
J: TRBJ2-1
CDR3: CASSLGQGNEQFF
DNA: TGTGCCAGCAGTTTGGGACAAGGTAATGAGCAGTTCTTC

size: medium-sized
D: NA
V: TRBV6-4
J: TRBJ2-3
CDR3: CASSQGTSTDTQYF
DNA: TGTGCCAGCAGCCAAGGGACTAGCACAGATACGCAGTATTTT

size: NA
D: NA
V: TRBV6-1
J: TRBJ2-5
CDR3: CASSANPYQETQYF
DNA: TGTGCCAGCAGTGCTAACCCGTACCAAGAGACCCAGTACTTC

size: many
D: NA
V: TRBV20-1
J: TRBJ2-2
CDR3: CSARGYGANTGELFF
DNA: TGCAGTGCTAGAGGGTACGGGGCCAACACCGGGGAGCTGTTTTTT

size: medium-sized
D: TRBD1
V: TRBV28
J: TRBJ1-1
CDR3: CASSSQGGPSGAFF
DNA: TGTGCCAGCAGTTCCCAGGGGGGGCCCTCCGGAGCTTTCTTT

size: many
D: NA
V: TRBV29-1
J: TRBJ2-7
CDR3: CSVREYEQYF
DNA: TGCAGCGTTAGAGAGTACGAGCAGTACTTC

size: NA
D: NA
V: TRBV12-3/TRBV12-4
J: TRBJ1-5
CDR3: CASSRVNQPQHF
DNA: TGTGCCAGCAGTCGGGTCAATCAGCCCCAGCATTTT

size: NA
D: NA
V: TRBV5-1
J: TRBJ1-1
CDR3: CASSHGQNTEAFF
DNA: TGCGCCAGCAGCCACGGACAGAACACTGAAGCTTTCTTT

size: NA
D: NA
V: TRBV18
J: TRBJ1-6
CDR3: CASNGGGDSPLHF
DNA: TGTGCCAGCAACGGGGGGGGGGATTCACCCCTCCACTTT

size: many
D: TRBD2
V: TRBV10-2
J: TRBJ2-1
CDR3: CASSPTSGGHNEQFF
DNA: TGCGCCAGCAGTCCCACTAGCGGGGGACACAATGAGCAGTTCTTC

size: few
D: TRBD2
V: TRBV6-1
J: TRBJ2-1
CDR3: CASSTWLAGVSYNEQFF
DNA: TGTGCCAGCAGTACTTGGCTAGCGGGGGTCTCCTACAATGAGCAGTTCTTC

size: few
D: NA
V: TRBV11-2
J: TRBJ1-1
CDR3: CASSLAGETEAFF
DNA: TGTGCCAGCAGCCTCGCGGGCGAAACTGAAGCTTTCTTT

size: medium-sized
D: NA
V: TRBV4-1
J: TRBJ2-6
CDR3: CASSLSGAGGLWGANVLTF
DNA: TGCGCCAGCAGCCTTAGCGGGGCAGGGGGTCTCTGGGGGGCCAACGTCCTGACTTTC

size: NA
D: NA
V: TRBV6-5
J: TRBJ2-1
CDR3: CASSYSIQGGEQFF
DNA: TGTGCCAGCAGTTACTCGATACAGGGCGGAGAGCAGTTCTTC